Following are 31 T cell receptor beta chains from one sample sequenced in a study of radiotherapy plus CTLA-4 blockade in lung cancer. The data were produced by immunoSEQ multiplex PCR, yet TCRdb's version contains in-frame clones alone and is incomplete. The sample holds about 110,000 clones; about 83% are singletons and the top ten take over 2%. Sample: peripheral blood, taken from a patient treated with radiotherapy plus ipilimumab. The receptor set was obtained from a human donor with non-small cell lung cancer that progressed on radiotherapy plus ipilimumab. Some clones in this sample may be carry-over from other donors' samples.

The rearrangement links TRBV9 to TRBJ2-5, with 15 positions matching TRBD2. From germline, CDR1 is SGDLS and CDR2 YYNGEE. Trimming at V came to 4 bases and at J to 5 bases, leaving 6 bases not matched to a gene. This CDR3 comprises 16 residues. The CDR3 loop reads CASSLGLAGGMETQYF. In nucleotides, the CDR3 is TGTGCCAGCAGCCTAGGACTAGCGGGGGGGATGGAGACCCAGTACTTC.

The V call is TRBV27, the J call TRBJ1-2, with D perhaps TRBD1 (6 bases). This CDR3 region has 13 residues. The germline V and J ends were trimmed by 6 bases and 6 bases, with 14 bases remaining between them. The V gene's germline CDR1 is MNHEY and CDR2 SMNVEV (reference sequence). The CDR3 region is CASSVQGSHGYTF. CDR3 nucleotides: TGTGCCAGCAGCGTTCAGGGGTCTCATGGCTACACCTTC.

The count of this clone is one. This sequence joins TRBV7-6 and TRBJ1-5; D not certain. Trimming pared 2 bases from V and 4 bases from J, leaving 6 bases between. CDR3 length: 13 amino acids. Germline V gives CDR1 SGHVS, CDR2 FNYEAQ. CDR3 region: CASSLSANQPQHF. The CDR3 nucleotides are TGTGCCAGCAGCTTATCAGCTAATCAGCCCCAGCATTTT.

A remark on this clone: One junction end disagrees with the germline gene, perhaps due to a read error. The chain has TRBV11-3 and TRBJ2-7; 8 positions match TRBD2. CDR3 length equals 14 residues. Germline values: CDR1 SGHNT, CDR2 YENEEA. The CDR3 DNA reads TGTGCCAGCAGCTTAGAAGTATATCGGGCGGGGGGAAGGTTC. It is translated as CASSLEVYRAGGRF.

The chain joins TRBV2 to TRBJ1-5; D gene uncertain. Looked up from germline, CDR1 is SNHLY and CDR2 is FYNNEI. This CDR3 spans 16 amino acids. V was trimmed by 1 base and J by 5 bases, leaving 15 bases between them. The CDR3 DNA sequence: TGTGCCAGCAGTGAAGAGGGATTAGAGGGATATCAGCCCCAGCATTTT. Protein sequence: CASSEEGLEGYQPQHF.

The rearrangement uses TRBV5-6 and TRBJ1-3, with a weak D call TRBD1 (6 bases). V was cut by 4 bases and J by 4 bases, with 21 bases left in between. This CDR3 spans 17 amino acids. Germline assignment: CDR1 SGHDT and CDR2 YYEEEE. The CDR3 DNA follows: TGTGCCAGCAGCATACAGGGATCGTTAAGAGGGGGAAACACCATATATTTT. Amino acid sequence: CASSIQGSLRGGNTIYF.

The chain carries TRBV4-2 and TRBJ2-3, with D possibly TRBD2 on 5 matching bases. Germline loops: CDR1 LGHNA, CDR2 YNFKEQ. V lost 2 bases, J lost 2 bases, and 11 bases lay in between. The CDR3 extends over 15 amino acids. CDR3 sequence reads: CASSQQLEPTDTQYF. CDR3 DNA sequence: TGTGCCAGCAGCCAACAACTAGAGCCCACAGATACGCAGTATTTT.

This clone has a handful of counts. The chain uses TRBV7-6 and TRBJ2-7; 12 bases line up with TRBD2. Trimming removed 5 bases from V and 2 bases from J; junction bases left unmatched: 1. The germline V gene encodes CDR1 SGHVS and CDR2 FNYEAQ. The length of the CDR3 is 14 residues. The CDR3 region has the DNA TGTGCCAGCAGCGCTAGCGGGGGGGCCTACGAGCAGTACTTC. Translated, it gives CASSASGGAYEQYF.

The V call is TRBV9, the J call TRBJ2-1, with 7 bases identical to TRBD2. CDR1 is SGDLS, CDR2 YYNGEE, per germline. V trimming: 0 bases; J trimming: 2 bases; junction bases outside the gene matches: 2. The CDR3 covers 15 residues. The CDR3 loop reads CASSVGGGTYNEQFF. In DNA, the CDR3 is TGTGCCAGCAGCGTAGGCGGGGGAACCTACAATGAGCAGTTCTTC.

This rearrangement joins TRBV19 to TRBJ2-7; D not certain. V was trimmed by 0 bases and J by 0 bases, leaving 3 bases between them. The CDR3 sequence is 13 residues long. CDR1 is LNHDA, CDR2 SQIVND, per germline (reference sequence). CDR3 amino acids: CASSIDGSYEQYF. CDR3 DNA sequence: TGTGCCAGTAGTATAGACGGCTCCTACGAGCAGTACTTC.

The chain combines TRBV5-1 with TRBJ1-3; tentative D call: TRBD1 (6 bases). The CDR3 is made up of 15 amino acids. The V and J ends lost 0 bases and 5 bases respectively, with 12 bases between them. From germline, CDR1 is SGHRS and CDR2 YFSETQ. CDR3 DNA sequence: TGCGCCAGCAGCTTGGGGCTGGGGGCGAGAAACACCATATATTTT. Translating gives CASSLGLGARNTIYF.

The chain combines TRBV14 with TRBJ2-1; maybe TRBD2 (6 bases). V lost 1 base and J 0 bases, leaving 19 bases between the germline ends. Per germline, CDR1 SGHDN and CDR2 FVKESK. This CDR3 has 19 residues. CDR3 nucleotide sequence: TGTGCCAGCAGCCAAGGGTGGCGGGGCCGTACAAGCTCCTACAATGAGCAGTTCTTC. This sequence encodes CASSQGWRGRTSSYNEQFF.

This chain joins TRBV16 and TRBJ1-4; TRBD1 agrees at 10 bases. Looked up from germline, CDR1 is KGHSY and CDR2 is FQNENV. The CDR3 is 16 residues long. The trim removed 6 bases at V and 7 bases at J, leaving 11 bases unmatched. The CDR3 loop reads CASSGHRDRGIEKLFF. CDR3 in DNA: TGTGCCAGCAGTGGCCACCGGGACAGGGGAATTGAAAAACTGTTTTTT.

The chain joins TRBV19 to TRBJ1-1, with D possibly matching TRBD1 (6 bases). Germline CDR1 reads LNHDA; CDR2 reads SQIVND (reference sequence). This CDR3 comprises 14 residues. Trimming shortened V by 5 bases and J by 4 bases, and 14 bases separated the two germline ends. CDR3 DNA sequence: TGTGCCAGTAGTGCGACAGGCGGGGGCACTGAAGCTTTCTTT. The encoded protein is CASSATGGGTEAFF.

The J gene is TRBJ1-4, the V gene TRBV10-3; D might be TRBD1 (5 bases). This CDR3 is 14 amino acids long. The V gene's germline CDR1 is ENHRY and CDR2 SYGVKD. V lost 4 bases and J lost 6, with 12 bases in between. DNA of the CDR3: TGTGCCATCAGTGGGGGCGATGGGGATGAAAAACTGTTTTTT. Amino acids: CAISGGDGDEKLFF.

The rearrangement uses TRBV19 and TRBJ1-5; TRBD1 agrees at 7 bases. From germline, CDR1 is LNHDA and CDR2 SQIVND (reference sequence). The V gene end was trimmed by 10 bases and the J gene end by 0 bases; junction bases not matched to a gene: 18. The CDR3 has 18 residues. CDR3 in DNA: TGTGCCACTCAAAGGTGGCACAGGGGCCTATATAGCAATCAGCCCCAGCATTTT. Protein sequence: CATQRWHRGLYSNQPQHF.

The V gene is TRBV2, the J gene TRBJ2-2; 10 bases map to TRBD2. This CDR3 has 16 residues. Germline lookup yields CDR1 SNHLY and CDR2 FYNNEI. V lost 6 bases and J lost 6; bases outside the gene matches: 10. The CDR3 spells CASSIVSGGAAGELFF. CDR3 DNA: TGTGCCAGCAGCATTGTGAGCGGGGGGGCGGCCGGGGAGCTGTTTTTT.

The chain joins TRBV19 to TRBJ1-5; 7 bases map to TRBD1. The CDR3 loop spans 14 amino acids. Germline-derived CDR1 and CDR2 are LNHDA and SQIVND (reference sequence). V shed 7 bases and J 4 bases; nucleotides not matched to a gene: 7. In DNA, the CDR3 is TGTGCCAGTACCCGGGGACAGAAAAATCAGCCCCAGCATTTT. Amino acids: CASTRGQKNQPQHF.

The chain couples TRBV5-4 to TRBJ2-7; D is perhaps TRBD1 (7 bases). This CDR3 contains 15 residues. Trimming took off 1 base at V and 3 bases at J, with 14 bases between the two ends. Germline-derived CDR1 and CDR2 are SGHNT and YYREEE (reference sequence). CDR3 region: CASSLRQGLHYEQYF. The CDR3 DNA is TGTGCCAGCAGCTTGCGACAGGGACTTCACTACGAGCAGTACTTC. Using reference TRBV5-4 and TRBJ2-7 for the parts outside the CDR3, the full variable domain is ETGVTQSPTHLIKTRGQQVTLRCSSQSGHNTVSWYQQALGQGPQFIFQYYREEENGRGNFPPRFSGLQFPNYSSELNVNALELDDSALYLCASSLRQGLHYEQYFGPGTRLTVT.

This clone was picked up one time. V is TRBV5-1 and J is TRBJ2-1; D is perhaps TRBD2 (5 bases). Germline lookup yields CDR1 SGHRS and CDR2 YFSETQ. The V end was cut by 4 bases, the J end by 1 base, with 12 bases between. The CDR3 has 15 residues. The CDR3 region is CASSLLSGSYNEQFF. The CDR3 region has the DNA TGCGCCAGCAGCCTACTGTCGGGGTCCTACAATGAGCAGTTCTTC.

This clone appeared once. V and J are TRBV4-3 and TRBJ2-3, with TRBD2 identical over 12 bases. The CDR3 runs to 17 residues. J was trimmed by 11 bases and V by 3 bases; bases with no gene match: 15. CDR1 LGHNA and CDR2 YSLEER come from the germline V gene. CDR3 nucleotides: TGCGCCAGCAGCCAGCTACGGGCCGCTAGCGGGGGGGTGATGCAGTATTTT. The encoded protein is CASSQLRAASGGVMQYF.

V usage is TRBV5-1 and J usage is TRBJ2-7; 8 bases match TRBD2. Germline V gene sequence: CDR1 SGHRS, CDR2 YFSETQ. V trimming: 0 bases; J trimming: 7 bases; junction bases outside the gene matches: 3. This CDR3 is 13 amino acids long. CDR3 sequence: CASSLVPSGEQYF. For the CDR3, the DNA is TGCGCCAGCAGCTTGGTGCCTAGCGGGGAGCAGTACTTC.

The chain links TRBV9 to TRBJ1-1; D is unresolved. Germline V lookup: CDR1 SGDLS, CDR2 YYNGEE. There are 15 residues in the CDR3. Between the trimmed V and J ends, which lost 0 bases and 0 bases, there was a span of 9 bases. In DNA, the CDR3 is TGTGCCAGCAGCGTAGCTGCAGGAATGAACACTGAAGCTTTCTTT. Its translation: CASSVAAGMNTEAFF.

The J gene is TRBJ1-6, the V gene TRBV27; D unclear. With 6 bases removed from V and 4 bases from J, the gap between germline ends came to 16 bases. Germline CDR1 is MNHEY and CDR2 is SMNVEV (reference sequence). The CDR3 sequence is 16 residues long. The CDR3 DNA reads as TGTGCCAGCAGACCCGTTCAGGAGATATATAATTCACCCCTCCACTTT. Translated, it gives CASRPVQEIYNSPLHF.

The chain carries TRBV7-3 and TRBJ2-7; tentative D call: TRBD2 (5 bases). The germline V gene has CDR1 SGHTA and CDR2 FQGTGA. Trimming cost V 2 bases and J 9 bases, with 11 bases left between them. The length of the CDR3 is 12 residues. The CDR3 sequence: CASSLDSGRQYF. The CDR3 nucleotides are TGTGCCAGCAGCTTAGACTCGGGGAGGCAGTACTTC.

CDR3 bases: TGTGCCACCAGCAGAGATACCGTTGCCTACGAGCAGTACTTC. Its protein is CATSRDTVAYEQYF. V usage is TRBV15 and J usage is TRBJ2-7; D is undetermined. The V and J ends lost 0 bases and 2 bases respectively, with 8 bases between them. From germline, CDR1 is LNHNV and CDR2 YYDKDF (reference sequence). This CDR3 region has 14 residues.

The V and J genes are TRBV5-1 and TRBJ2-3; D unclear. This CDR3 has 14 amino acids. Trimming pared 3 bases from V and 2 bases from J, leaving 10 bases between. Germline lookup yields CDR1 SGHRS and CDR2 YFSETQ. Here the CDR3 reads CASSSQQYTDTQYF. The CDR3 coding sequence is TGCGCCAGCAGCTCCCAACAATACACAGATACGCAGTATTTT.

This clone was observed once. V is TRBV10-3 and J is TRBJ2-2, with D unresolved. CDR3 length equals 13 residues. With 4 bases removed from V and 3 bases from J, the gap between germline ends came to 6 bases. Germline V gene lookup returns CDR1 ENHRY and CDR2 SYGVKD. Written as DNA, the CDR3 is TGTGCCATCAGTGTAGAAGACACCGGGGAGCTGTTTTTT. This encodes CAISVEDTGELFF.

The chain links TRBV30 to TRBJ1-6, with D perhaps matching TRBD1 (6 bases). Germline V gene data show CDR1 as GTSNPN and CDR2 as SVGIG (reference sequence). The CDR3 sequence is 14 residues long. Trimming stripped 0 bases from V and 10 bases from J, with 13 bases between. The DNA for the CDR3 is TGTGCCTGGAGTGTACTTCAGGGGACCTCACCCCTCCACTTT. Amino acids: CAWSVLQGTSPLHF.

This sequence joins TRBV28 and TRBJ2-5, with 7 bases matching TRBD1. The CDR3 covers 13 residues. The V and J ends lost 5 bases and 5 bases, in that order; junction bases with no gene match: 5. Germline V gives CDR1 MDHEN, CDR2 SYDVKM. Written as DNA, the CDR3 is TGTGCCAGCAGTAAGACAGGGCGGGAGACCCAGTACTTC. Protein sequence: CASSKTGRETQYF.

CDR3 protein: CASGVVDSTEAFF. The CDR3 bases are TGTGCCAGCGGAGTGGTGGACAGCACTGAAGCTTTCTTT. V gene TRBV6-1 combines with J gene TRBJ1-1; D is perhaps TRBD1 (6 bases). Germline CDR1 reads MNHNS; CDR2 reads SASEGT. The CDR3 contains 13 residues. Trimming took off 8 bases at V and 4 bases at J, with 14 bases between the two ends.